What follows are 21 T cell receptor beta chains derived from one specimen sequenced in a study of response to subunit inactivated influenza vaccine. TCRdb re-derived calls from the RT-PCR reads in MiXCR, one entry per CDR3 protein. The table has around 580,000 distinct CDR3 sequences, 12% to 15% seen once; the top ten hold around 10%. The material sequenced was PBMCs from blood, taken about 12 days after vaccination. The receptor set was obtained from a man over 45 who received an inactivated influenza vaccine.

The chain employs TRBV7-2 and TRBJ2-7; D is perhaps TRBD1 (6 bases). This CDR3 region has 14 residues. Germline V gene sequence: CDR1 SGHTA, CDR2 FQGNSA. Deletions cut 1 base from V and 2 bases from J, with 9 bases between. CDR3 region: CASSLGRQAYEQYF. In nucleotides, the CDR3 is TGTGCCAGCAGCTTAGGAAGACAGGCCTACGAGCAGTACTTC.

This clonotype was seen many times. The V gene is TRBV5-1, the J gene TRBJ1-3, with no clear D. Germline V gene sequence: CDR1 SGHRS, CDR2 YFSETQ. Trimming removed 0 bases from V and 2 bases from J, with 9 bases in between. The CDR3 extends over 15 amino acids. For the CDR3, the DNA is TGCGCCAGCAGCTTGGCCGGCGTAACTGGAAACACCATATATTTT. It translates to CASSLAGVTGNTIYF.

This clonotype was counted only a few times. CDR3 amino acids: CASSLVRRDRGHGYTF. CDR3 DNA: TGTGCCAGCAGCTTAGTAAGGAGGGACAGGGGCCATGGCTACACCTTC. The V and J genes are TRBV11-2 and TRBJ1-2; 10 bases are a match to TRBD1. The CDR3 is 16 residues long. CDR1 and CDR2 (germline): SGHAT, FQNNGV. The ends lost 1 base at V and 6 bases at J; junction bases unmatched: 8.

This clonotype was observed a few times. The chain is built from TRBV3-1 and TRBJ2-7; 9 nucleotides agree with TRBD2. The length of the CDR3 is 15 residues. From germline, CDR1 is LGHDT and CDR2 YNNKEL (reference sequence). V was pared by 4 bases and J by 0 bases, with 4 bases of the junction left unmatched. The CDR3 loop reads CASSPTSGVSYEQYF. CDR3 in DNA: TGTGCCAGCAGCCCGACTAGCGGAGTCTCCTACGAGCAGTACTTC.

The CDR3 nucleotides are TGCAGCGTTGAGCACAGGGTGAAGGATACTGAAGCTTTCTTT. Its translation is CSVEHRVKDTEAFF. The chain combines TRBV29-1 with TRBJ1-1, with a possible D match to TRBD1 (6 bases). The CDR3 has 14 amino acids. The germline V gene has CDR1 SQVTM and CDR2 ANQGSEA. V lost 3 bases and J lost 5, with 16 bases in between.

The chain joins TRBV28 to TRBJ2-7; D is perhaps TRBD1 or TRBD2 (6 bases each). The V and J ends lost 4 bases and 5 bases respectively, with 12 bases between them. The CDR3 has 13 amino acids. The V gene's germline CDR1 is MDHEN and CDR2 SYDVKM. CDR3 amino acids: CASSSGAPNEQYF. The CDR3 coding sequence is TGTGCCAGCAGTTCGGGGGCTCCAAACGAGCAGTACTTC.

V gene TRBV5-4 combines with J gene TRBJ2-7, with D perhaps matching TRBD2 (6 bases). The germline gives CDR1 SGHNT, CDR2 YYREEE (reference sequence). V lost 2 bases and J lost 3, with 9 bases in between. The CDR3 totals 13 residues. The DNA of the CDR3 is TGTGCCAGCAGCTTCTTGGGGGGCTACGAGCAGTACTTC. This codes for CASSFLGGYEQYF.

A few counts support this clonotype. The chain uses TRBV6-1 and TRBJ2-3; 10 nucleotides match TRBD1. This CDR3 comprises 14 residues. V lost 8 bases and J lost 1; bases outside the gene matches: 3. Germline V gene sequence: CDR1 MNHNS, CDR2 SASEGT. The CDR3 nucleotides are TGTGCCAGCTTGGGGACAGGGGGCACAGATACGCAGTATTTT. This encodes CASLGTGGTDTQYF.

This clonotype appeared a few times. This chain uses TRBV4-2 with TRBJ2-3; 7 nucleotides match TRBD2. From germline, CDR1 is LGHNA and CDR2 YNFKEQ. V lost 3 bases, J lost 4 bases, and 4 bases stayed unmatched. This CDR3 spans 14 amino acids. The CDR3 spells CASSQLAGSDTQYF. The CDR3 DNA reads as TGTGCCAGCAGCCAGTTAGCGGGCTCAGATACGCAGTATTTT.

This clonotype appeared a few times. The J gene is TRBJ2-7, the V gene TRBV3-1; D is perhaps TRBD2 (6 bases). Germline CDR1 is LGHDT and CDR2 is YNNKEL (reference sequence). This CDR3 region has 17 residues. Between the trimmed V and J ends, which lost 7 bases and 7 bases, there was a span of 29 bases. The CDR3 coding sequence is TGTGCCAGCACCCCTAGTCGCGGGATTATAGCGTCACAAGAGCAGTACTTC. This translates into CASTPSRGIIASQEQYF.

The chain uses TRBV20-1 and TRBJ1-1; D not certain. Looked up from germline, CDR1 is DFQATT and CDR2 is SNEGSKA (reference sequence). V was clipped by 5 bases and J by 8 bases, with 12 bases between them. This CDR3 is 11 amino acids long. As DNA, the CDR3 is TGCAGTGCTCGAGGATTAGGCGAAGCTTTCTTT. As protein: CSARGLGEAFF.

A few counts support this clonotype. The CDR3 sequence is CASSLEAVGEQFF. CDR3 sequence (DNA): TGTGCCAGCAGCTTAGAGGCAGTGGGTGAGCAGTTCTTC. The chain combines TRBV7-2 with TRBJ2-1, with no clear D. CDR3 length equals 13 residues. V was clipped by 1 base and J by 9 bases, with 10 bases between them. Germline V lookup: CDR1 SGHTA, CDR2 FQGNSA.

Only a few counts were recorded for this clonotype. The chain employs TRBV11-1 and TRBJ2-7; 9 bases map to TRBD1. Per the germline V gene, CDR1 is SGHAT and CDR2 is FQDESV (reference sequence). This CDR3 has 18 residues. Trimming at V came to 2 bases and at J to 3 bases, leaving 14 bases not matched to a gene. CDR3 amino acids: CASSLSIIRDRDHYEQYF. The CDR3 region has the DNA TGTGCCAGCAGCTTAAGTATTATCCGGGACAGGGACCACTACGAGCAGTACTTC. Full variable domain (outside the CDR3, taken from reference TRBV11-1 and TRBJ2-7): EAEVAQSPRYKITEKSQAVAFWCDPISGHATLYWYRQILGQGPELLVQFQDESVVDDSQLPKDRFSAERLKGVDSTLKIQPAELGDSAMYLCASSLSIIRDRDHYEQYFGPGTRLTVT.

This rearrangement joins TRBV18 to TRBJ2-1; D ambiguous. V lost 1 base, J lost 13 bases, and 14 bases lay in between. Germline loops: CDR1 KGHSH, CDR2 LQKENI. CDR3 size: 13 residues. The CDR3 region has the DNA TGTGCCAGCTCACCACAAGGCGGTCTGGATCAGTTCTTC. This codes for CASSPQGGLDQFF.

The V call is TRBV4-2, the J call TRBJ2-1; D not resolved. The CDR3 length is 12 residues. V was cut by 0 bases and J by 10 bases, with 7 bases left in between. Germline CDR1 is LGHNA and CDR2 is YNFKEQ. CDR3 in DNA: TGTGCCAGCAGCCAAGAACGCCAAGAGCAGTTCTTC. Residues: CASSQERQEQFF.

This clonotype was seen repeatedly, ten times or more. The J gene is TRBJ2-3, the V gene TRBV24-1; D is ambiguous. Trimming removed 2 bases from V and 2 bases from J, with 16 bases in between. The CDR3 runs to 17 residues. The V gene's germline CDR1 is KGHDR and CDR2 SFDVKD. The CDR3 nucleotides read TGTGCCACCAGTGATTCACGAAGGGCGTTGTACACAGATACGCAGTATTTT. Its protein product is CATSDSRRALYTDTQYF.

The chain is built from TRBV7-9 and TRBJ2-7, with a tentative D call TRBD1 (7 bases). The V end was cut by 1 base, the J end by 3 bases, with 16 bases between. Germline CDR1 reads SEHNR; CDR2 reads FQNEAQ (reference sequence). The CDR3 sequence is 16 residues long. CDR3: CASSLDPGRGDYEQYF. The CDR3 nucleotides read TGTGCCAGCAGCTTAGATCCCGGCAGGGGGGACTACGAGCAGTACTTC.

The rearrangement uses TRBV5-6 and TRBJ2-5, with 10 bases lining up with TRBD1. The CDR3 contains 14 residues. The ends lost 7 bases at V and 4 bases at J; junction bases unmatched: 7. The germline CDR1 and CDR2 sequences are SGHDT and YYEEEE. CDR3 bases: TGTGCCAGCTGCTCGTGGACAGGGGGAGAGACCCAGTACTTC. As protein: CASCSWTGGETQYF. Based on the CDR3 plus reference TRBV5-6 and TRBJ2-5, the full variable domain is DAGVTQSPTHLIKTRGQQVTLRCSPKSGHDTVSWYQQALGQGPQFIFQYYEEEERQRGNFPDRFSGHQFPNYSSELNVNALLLGDSALYLCASCSWTGGETQYFGPGTRLLVL.

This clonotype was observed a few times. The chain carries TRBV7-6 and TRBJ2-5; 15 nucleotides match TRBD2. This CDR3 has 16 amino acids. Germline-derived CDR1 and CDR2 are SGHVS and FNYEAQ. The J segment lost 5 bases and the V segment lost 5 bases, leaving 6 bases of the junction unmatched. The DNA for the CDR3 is TGTGCCAGCAGCCTGGGACTAGCGGGGGGTTGGGAGACCCAGTACTTC. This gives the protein CASSLGLAGGWETQYF. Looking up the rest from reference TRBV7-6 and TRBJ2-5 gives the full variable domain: GAGVSQSPRYKVTKRGQDVALRCDPISGHVSLYWYRQALGQGPEFLTYFNYEAQQDKSGLPNDRFSAERPEGSISTLTIQRTEQRDSAMYRCASSLGLAGGWETQYFGPGTRLLVL.

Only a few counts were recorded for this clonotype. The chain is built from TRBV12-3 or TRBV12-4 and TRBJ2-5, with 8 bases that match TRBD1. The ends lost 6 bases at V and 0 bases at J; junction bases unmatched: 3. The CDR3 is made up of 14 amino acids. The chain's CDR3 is CASSYRGYQETQYF. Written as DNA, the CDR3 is TGTGCCAGCAGCTACAGGGGGTACCAAGAGACCCAGTACTTC.

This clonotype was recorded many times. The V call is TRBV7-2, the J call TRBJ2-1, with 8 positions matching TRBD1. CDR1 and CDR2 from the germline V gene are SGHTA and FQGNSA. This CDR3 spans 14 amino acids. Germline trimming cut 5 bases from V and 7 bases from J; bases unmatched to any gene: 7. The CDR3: CASSPQGASNEQFF. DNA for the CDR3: TGTGCCAGCAGCCCTCAGGGGGCATCAAATGAGCAGTTCTTC. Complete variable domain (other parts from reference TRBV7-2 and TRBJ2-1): GAGVSQSPSNKVTEKGKDVELRCDPISGHTALYWYRQSLGQGLEFLIYFQGNSAPDKSGLPSDRFSAERTGGSVSTLTIQRTQQEDSAVYLCASSPQGASNEQFFGPGTRLTVL.